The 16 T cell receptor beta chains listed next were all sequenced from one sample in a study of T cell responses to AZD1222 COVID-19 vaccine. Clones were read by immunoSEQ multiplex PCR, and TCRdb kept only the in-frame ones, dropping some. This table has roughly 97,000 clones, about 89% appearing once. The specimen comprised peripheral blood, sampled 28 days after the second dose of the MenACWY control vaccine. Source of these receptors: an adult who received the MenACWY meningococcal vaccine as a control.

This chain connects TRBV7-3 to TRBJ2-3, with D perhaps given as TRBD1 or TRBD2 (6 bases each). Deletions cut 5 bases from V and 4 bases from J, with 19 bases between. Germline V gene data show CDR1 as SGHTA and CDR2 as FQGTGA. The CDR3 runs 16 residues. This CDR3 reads CASSPLGGPSPDTQYF. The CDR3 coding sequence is TGTGCCAGCAGCCCCTTAGGGGGGCCTTCCCCAGATACGCAGTATTTT.

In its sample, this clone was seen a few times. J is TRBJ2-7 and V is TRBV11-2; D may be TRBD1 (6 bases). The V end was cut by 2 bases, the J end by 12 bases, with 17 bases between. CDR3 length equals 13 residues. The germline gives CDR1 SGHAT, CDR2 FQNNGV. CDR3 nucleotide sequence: TGTGCCAGCAGCTTAACGCCGACAGGCGTTTCGTACTTC. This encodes CASSLTPTGVSYF.

CDR3 sequence: CASSPGTGGADTQYF. CDR3 nucleotides: TGTGCCAGCAGCCCCGGGACAGGCGGGGCAGATACGCAGTATTTT. The rearrangement joins TRBV7-9 to TRBJ2-3, with TRBD1 matching over 8 bases. V was clipped by 5 bases and J by 4 bases; unmatched bases: 8. The CDR3 is 15 amino acids. Per the germline V gene, CDR1 is SEHNR and CDR2 is FQNEAQ (reference sequence).

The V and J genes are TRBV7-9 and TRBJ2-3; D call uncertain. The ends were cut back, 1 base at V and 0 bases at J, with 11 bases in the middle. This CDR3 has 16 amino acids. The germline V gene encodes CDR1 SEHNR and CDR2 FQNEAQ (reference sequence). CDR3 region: CASSLDRFSSTDTQYF. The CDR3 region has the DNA TGTGCCAGCAGCTTAGACAGATTTTCTAGCACAGATACGCAGTATTTT.

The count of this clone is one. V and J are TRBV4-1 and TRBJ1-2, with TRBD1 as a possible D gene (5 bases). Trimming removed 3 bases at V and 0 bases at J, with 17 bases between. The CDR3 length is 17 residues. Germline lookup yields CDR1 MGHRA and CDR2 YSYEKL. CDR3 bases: TGCGCCAGCAGCCATCCCTCCGTGGGGGGAACTAACTATGGCTACACCTTC. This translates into CASSHPSVGGTNYGYTF.

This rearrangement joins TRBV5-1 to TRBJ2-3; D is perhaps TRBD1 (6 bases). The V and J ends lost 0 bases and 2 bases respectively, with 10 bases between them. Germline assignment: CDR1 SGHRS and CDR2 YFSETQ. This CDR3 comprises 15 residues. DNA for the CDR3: TGCGCCAGCAGCTTGGAAAAGGGGGACACAGATACGCAGTATTTT. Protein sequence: CASSLEKGDTDTQYF.

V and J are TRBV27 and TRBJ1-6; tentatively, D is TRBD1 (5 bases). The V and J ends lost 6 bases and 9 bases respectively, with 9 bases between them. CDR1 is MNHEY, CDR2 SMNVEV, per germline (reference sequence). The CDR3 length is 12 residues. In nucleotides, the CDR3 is TGTGCCAGCAGCGGGGGTCTTTCACCCCTCCACTTT. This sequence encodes CASSGGLSPLHF.

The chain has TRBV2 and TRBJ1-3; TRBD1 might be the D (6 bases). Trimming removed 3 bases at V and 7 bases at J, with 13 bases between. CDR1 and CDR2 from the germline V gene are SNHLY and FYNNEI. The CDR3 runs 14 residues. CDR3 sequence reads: CASSEQGTKNTIYF. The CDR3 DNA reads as TGTGCCAGCAGTGAGCAGGGGACAAAGAACACCATATATTTT.

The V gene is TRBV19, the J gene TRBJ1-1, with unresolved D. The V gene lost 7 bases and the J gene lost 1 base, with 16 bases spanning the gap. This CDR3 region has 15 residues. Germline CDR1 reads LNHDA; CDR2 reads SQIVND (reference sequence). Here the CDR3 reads CASKFRAAENTEAFF. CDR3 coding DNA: TGTGCCAGTAAGTTTCGGGCAGCCGAGAACACTGAAGCTTTCTTT.

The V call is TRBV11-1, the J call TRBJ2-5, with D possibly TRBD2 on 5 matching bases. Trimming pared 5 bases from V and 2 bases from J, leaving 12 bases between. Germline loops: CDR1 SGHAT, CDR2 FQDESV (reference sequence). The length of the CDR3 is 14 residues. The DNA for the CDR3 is TGTGCCAGCAGCCCGGAGGACGGGCAAGAGACCCAGTACTTC. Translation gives CASSPEDGQETQYF.

The CDR3 protein is CASSLGDVTEAFF. The CDR3 bases are TGTGCCAGCAGCTTAGGAGATGTCACTGAAGCTTTCTTT. This chain joins TRBV11-2 and TRBJ1-1; no clear D gene. Germline V gene lookup returns CDR1 SGHAT and CDR2 FQNNGV. Trimming took 1 base from V and 4 from J, leaving 7 bases between them. This CDR3 has 13 amino acids.

CDR3 in DNA: TGTGCCACCCAGAAGGATAATTCACCCCTCCACTTT. Amino acid sequence: CATQKDNSPLHF. The chain has TRBV6-6 and TRBJ1-6; no firm D call. Trimming removed 10 bases at V and 5 bases at J, with 9 bases between. CDR3 length: 12 amino acids. Germline CDR1 reads MNHNY; CDR2 reads SVGAGI (reference sequence).

CDR3 sequence: CASSQGPYEQYF. The CDR3 nucleotides read TGTGCCAGCAGCCAAGGGCCGTACGAGCAGTACTTC. The chain has TRBV13 and TRBJ2-7; no firm D call. This CDR3 region has 12 residues. V shed 5 bases and J shed 4 bases, with 9 bases lying between them. Germline V gives CDR1 PRHDT, CDR2 FYEKMQ (reference sequence).

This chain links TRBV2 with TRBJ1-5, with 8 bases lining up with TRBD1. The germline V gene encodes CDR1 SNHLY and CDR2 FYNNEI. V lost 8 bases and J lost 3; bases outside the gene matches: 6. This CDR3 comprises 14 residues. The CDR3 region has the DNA TGTGCCAGCGGTTCAGGGGGCTTCAATCAGCCCCAGCATTTT. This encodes CASGSGGFNQPQHF.

The CDR3 sequence: CATSNKNRGLRAFF. As DNA, the CDR3 is TGTGCCACCAGCAATAAAAACAGGGGGCTGAGGGCTTTCTTT. The chain joins TRBV15 to TRBJ1-1; 9 nucleotides agree with TRBD1. The CDR3 is 14 residues long. The J segment lost 11 bases and the V segment lost 4 bases, leaving 11 bases of the junction unmatched. CDR1 and CDR2 from the germline V gene are LNHNV and YYDKDF (reference sequence).

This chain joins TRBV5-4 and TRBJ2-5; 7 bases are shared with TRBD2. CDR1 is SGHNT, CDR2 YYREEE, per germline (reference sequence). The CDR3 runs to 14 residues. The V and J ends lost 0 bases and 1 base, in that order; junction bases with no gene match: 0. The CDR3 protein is CASSLGGGQETQYF. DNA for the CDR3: TGTGCCAGCAGCTTGGGCGGGGGCCAAGAGACCCAGTACTTC.